One T cell receptor beta chain is described in this entry. Its matching antigen is unknown. The data derive from a study of T cell responses to AZD1222 COVID-19 vaccine. Study as a whole: Second doses at about 4 or about 12 weeks were pooled. Overall study results and limits: Repertoires were sampled only after the peak T cell response. Spike-specific TCR breadth and depth rose after two AZD1222 doses.

CDR3 length: 14 amino acids. Germline V gene lookup returns CDR1 MDHEN and CDR2 SYDVKM. V gave up 3 bases and J gave up 5 bases; unmatched junction bases: 4. The protocol was immunoSEQ multiplex PCR, while the TCRdb copy is restricted to in-frame clones and leaves out a portion. The data show fewer than 300,000 clones, with over 90% seen just once and 0.55% held by the top ten. V gene TRBV28 combines with J gene TRBJ1-2; 9 nucleotides line up with TRBD1. The source material was peripheral blood, sampled on day 0 of AZD1222 vaccination. This TCR derives from an adult in good health. CDR3 region: CASSFSGQGYGYTF. The CDR3 region has the DNA TGTGCCAGCAGTTTCTCGGGACAGGGATATGGCTACACCTTC.